Presented here are 2 T cell receptor beta chains from one specimen sequenced in a study of blood T cell repertoires in COVID-19. TCRdb keeps only in-frame clones here, not all; method: immunoSEQ multiplex PCR. The table records fewer than 100,000 clones, roughly nine tenths of them present only once. Sequences were obtained from peripheral blood. Receptors originate from a man in his 70s with acute or convalescent COVID-19.

The gene calls are TRBV14 and TRBJ2-7, with 11 bases identical to TRBD2. The CDR3 extends over 15 amino acids. V was pared by 1 base and J by 3 bases, with 2 bases of the junction left unmatched. Germline CDR1 and CDR2: SGHDN and FVKESK. CDR3 in DNA: TGTGCCAGCAGCCAAGTGGGGACTAGCGGCTACGAGCAGTACTTC. It is translated as CASSQVGTSGYEQYF. Together with reference TRBV14 and TRBJ2-7, the CDR3 gives the full variable domain: EAGVTQFPSHSVIEKGQTVTLRCDPISGHDNLYWYRRVMGKEIKFLLHFVKESKQDESGMPNNRFLAERTGGTYSTLKVQPAELEDSGVYFCASSQVGTSGYEQYFGPGTRLTVT.

The chain is built from TRBV6-5 and TRBJ1-2; the D gene is possibly TRBD1 (6 bases). Germline CDR1 MNHEY, CDR2 SVGAGI. This CDR3 spans 14 amino acids. Trimming pared 5 bases from V and 6 bases from J, leaving 16 bases between. CDR3 bases: TGTGCCAGCAGTCTCCGACAGGTCTATCATGGCTACACCTTC. It translates to CASSLRQVYHGYTF.